Listed here are 17 T cell receptor beta chains from one sample, sequenced in a study of glioma-infiltrating T cells after dendritic cell vaccination. Method: immunoSEQ multiplex PCR; TCRdb's copy keeps in-frame clones and lacks some. The profile shows more than 95,000 clones, roughly 76% of them singletons. The specimen was blood, collected before dendritic cell vaccination. The receptors originated from a human donor with glioblastoma.

V and J are TRBV4-2 and TRBJ2-7; the match to TRBD2 covers 8 bases. The CDR3 covers 15 residues. Germline V gene data show CDR1 as LGHNA and CDR2 as YNFKEQ. Trimming cost V 5 bases and J 1 base; bases outside gene matches: 7. CDR3 amino acids: CASSSRVAGSYEQYF. In DNA form, the CDR3 reads TGTGCCAGCAGCTCCCGGGTAGCGGGGTCCTACGAGCAGTACTTC.

The CDR3 DNA reads as TGCGCCAGCAGCCAAAGGGACAGTATACGTGAGACCCAGTACTTC. Translating it yields CASSQRDSIRETQYF. V and J are TRBV4-3 and TRBJ2-5; 7 bases are a match to TRBD1. Germline V lookup: CDR1 LGHNA, CDR2 YSLEER. The CDR3 loop spans 15 amino acids. V lost 2 bases to trimming and J lost 5 bases; unmatched junction nucleotides: 8.

CDR3 DNA: TGTGCCAGCACCGAGCTGGGGGCAGTCTTCTATACGGGCTATGGCTACACCTTC. It codes for CASTELGAVFYTGYGYTF. The chain recombines TRBV7-2 with TRBJ1-2; possibly TRBD1 for D (6 bases). CDR1 is SGHTA, CDR2 FQGNSA, per germline. The germline V and J ends were trimmed by 7 bases and 4 bases, with 28 bases remaining between them. CDR3 size: 18 residues.

The chain uses TRBV6-1 and TRBJ2-7, with TRBD1 matching 7 bases. The CDR3 runs 14 residues. Germline V CDR1 and CDR2: MNHNS, SASEGT. The V segment lost 6 bases and the J segment 1 base; nucleotides outside the gene matches: 6. For the CDR3, the DNA is TGTGCCAGCAGCTCTACGGGACAGTCCTACGAGCAGTACTTC. Amino acids: CASSSTGQSYEQYF.

The chain recombines TRBV5-1 with TRBJ2-7, with a tentative D call TRBD2 (6 bases). Germline lookup yields CDR1 SGHRS and CDR2 YFSETQ. V was shortened by 9 bases and J by 3 bases, with 13 bases between the two germline ends. The CDR3 contains 12 residues. The CDR3 nucleotides read TGCGCCAACTGGGTGGGACTCTACGAGCAGTACTTC. Translated: CANWVGLYEQYF.

The chain links TRBV27 to TRBJ2-7, with TRBD1 as a possible D gene (5 bases). The germline V gene has CDR1 MNHEY and CDR2 SMNVEV (reference sequence). This CDR3 is built from 16 residues. Trimming pared 4 bases from V and 2 bases from J, leaving 18 bases between. For the CDR3, the DNA is TGTGCCAGCAGTTCAAAAGGGGCGTGGGTCGCCTACGAGCAGTACTTC. Translated: CASSSKGAWVAYEQYF.

This clone was found a few times. This chain links TRBV18 with TRBJ1-6, with 11 bases matching TRBD1. Germline trimming cut 6 bases from V and 11 bases from J; bases unmatched to any gene: 6. The germline V gene encodes CDR1 KGHSH and CDR2 LQKENI. This CDR3 region has 14 residues. CDR3 coding DNA: TGTGCCAGCTCGCCCGGGACAGGGGGGACACCCCTCCACTTT. Translated, it gives CASSPGTGGTPLHF. Drawing the rest from reference TRBV18 and TRBJ1-6, the complete variable domain is NAGVMQNPRHLVRRRGQEARLRCSPMKGHSHVYWYRQLPEEGLKFMVYLQKENIIDESGMPKERFSAEFPKEGPSILRIQQVVRGDSAAYFCASSPGTGGTPLHFGNGTRLTVT.

The V call is TRBV7-2, the J call TRBJ2-1; TRBD2 matches 9 bases. The CDR3 extends over 16 amino acids. Unmatched junction bases numbered 8, after V lost 0 bases and J lost 8 bases. Per the germline V gene, CDR1 is SGHTA and CDR2 is FQGNSA. CDR3 DNA: TGTGCCAGCAGCTTAGCGACGGGCGGGGGGGCCCATGAGCAGTTCTTC. Encoded protein: CASSLATGGGAHEQFF.

The chain links TRBV2 to TRBJ1-2; a weak D match, TRBD1 (5 bases). V was clipped by 1 base and J by 8 bases, with 11 bases between them. Germline values: CDR1 SNHLY, CDR2 FYNNEI. This CDR3 contains 13 residues. CDR3 region: CASSEVLGGGYTF. The CDR3, as DNA: TGTGCCAGCAGTGAAGTTCTCGGGGGAGGCTACACCTTC.

In this sample, this clone turned up a few times. The V and J genes are TRBV7-9 and TRBJ1-4; 8 bases align to TRBD1. The J segment lost 8 bases and the V segment lost 4 bases, leaving 3 bases of the junction unmatched. Germline-derived CDR1 and CDR2 are SEHNR and FQNEAQ (reference sequence). This CDR3 has 13 residues. CDR3 bases: TGTGCCAGCAGCTCCGGGACAGGAGAAAAACTGTTTTTT. This codes for CASSSGTGEKLFF.

The CDR3 region has the DNA TGTGCCAGTAGTGCCACGGGGGGACGGTCAGATACGCAGTATTTT. It encodes CASSATGGRSDTQYF. This chain connects TRBV19 to TRBJ2-3, with 7 nucleotides matching TRBD2. The germline CDR1 and CDR2 sequences are LNHDA and SQIVND (reference sequence). V gave up 5 bases and J gave up 4 bases; unmatched junction bases: 9. CDR3 length equals 15 residues. The whole variable domain, filled in from reference TRBV19 and TRBJ2-3, reads DGGITQSPKYLFRKEGQNVTLSCEQNLNHDAMYWYRQDPGQGLRLIYYSQIVNDFQKGDIAEGYSVSREKKESFPLTVTSAQKNPTAFYLCASSATGGRSDTQYFGPGTRLTVL.

This clone has just a few counts. V is TRBV2 and J is TRBJ1-2; 7 bases fit TRBD1. The CDR3 is 14 residues long. The trim removed 6 bases at V and 4 bases at J, leaving 8 bases unmatched. CDR1 is SNHLY, CDR2 FYNNEI, per germline. For the CDR3, the DNA is TGTGCCAGCAGCGACAGGGAGGTACGCTATGGCTACACCTTC. Its protein product is CASSDREVRYGYTF.

This clone appeared a single time. The chain couples TRBV4-3 to TRBJ1-5; D unclear. Germline V gene data show CDR1 as LGHNA and CDR2 as YSLEER. V was pared by 0 bases and J by 6 bases, with 12 bases between. This CDR3 has 15 amino acids. CDR3 in DNA: TGCGCCAGCAGCCAAGACCGCCAGCGCCCTCAGCCCCAGCATTTT. Amino acids: CASSQDRQRPQPQHF.

The V and J genes are TRBV5-8 and TRBJ2-7; 9 bases agree with TRBD1. The CDR3 totals 14 residues. Germline CDR1 is SGHTS and CDR2 is YDEGEE. V shed 3 bases, J shed 0 bases, and the junction held 1 base outside the gene matches. In DNA form, the CDR3 reads TGTGCCAGCAGCTGGGGACAGGGCTCCTACGAGCAGTACTTC. Translated: CASSWGQGSYEQYF.

The gene calls are TRBV11-2 and TRBJ2-2, with TRBD1 matching over 8 bases. Germline CDR1 and CDR2: SGHAT and FQNNGV. The length of the CDR3 is 15 residues. With V trimmed by 8 bases and J by 4 bases, 9 bases remained unmatched. CDR3 sequence (DNA): TGTGCCAGCCGGAGCGGCAGGGGGCTCACCGGGGAGCTGTTTTTT. Translated: CASRSGRGLTGELFF. Complete variable domain (other parts from reference TRBV11-2 and TRBJ2-2): EAGVAQSPRYKIIEKRQSVAFWCNPISGHATLYWYQQILGQGPKLLIQFQNNGVVDDSQLPKDRFSAERLKGVDSTLKIQPAKLEDSAVYLCASRSGRGLTGELFFGEGSRLTVL.

V and J are TRBV7-9 and TRBJ2-3; 8 nucleotides agree with TRBD1. The CDR3 extends over 15 amino acids. The germline V gene has CDR1 SEHNR and CDR2 FQNEAQ (reference sequence). J lost 5 bases, V lost 2 bases, and 6 bases had no gene match. CDR3 sequence: CASSLLQGGGDTQYF. The CDR3 bases are TGTGCCAGCAGCTTATTACAGGGGGGAGGAGATACGCAGTATTTT.

This chain connects TRBV5-4 to TRBJ1-3; maybe TRBD1 (6 bases). The germline V and J ends were trimmed by 4 bases and 9 bases, with 23 bases remaining between them. Germline lookup yields CDR1 SGHNT and CDR2 YYREEE (reference sequence). The CDR3 totals 16 residues. CDR3 in amino acids: CASSKTGTQIRSTIYF. Written as DNA, the CDR3 is TGTGCCAGCAGCAAAACCGGGACACAGATTCGAAGCACCATATATTTT.